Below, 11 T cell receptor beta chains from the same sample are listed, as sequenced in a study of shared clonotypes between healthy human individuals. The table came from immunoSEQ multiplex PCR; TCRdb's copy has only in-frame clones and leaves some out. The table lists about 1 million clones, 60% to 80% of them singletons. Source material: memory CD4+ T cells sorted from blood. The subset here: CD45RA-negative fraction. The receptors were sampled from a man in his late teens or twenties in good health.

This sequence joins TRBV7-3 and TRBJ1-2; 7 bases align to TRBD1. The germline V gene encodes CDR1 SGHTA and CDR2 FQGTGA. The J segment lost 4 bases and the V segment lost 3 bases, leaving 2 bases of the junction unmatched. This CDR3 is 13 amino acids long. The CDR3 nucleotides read TGTGCCAGCAGCTTTACAGGGGCCTATGGCTACACCTTC. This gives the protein CASSFTGAYGYTF.

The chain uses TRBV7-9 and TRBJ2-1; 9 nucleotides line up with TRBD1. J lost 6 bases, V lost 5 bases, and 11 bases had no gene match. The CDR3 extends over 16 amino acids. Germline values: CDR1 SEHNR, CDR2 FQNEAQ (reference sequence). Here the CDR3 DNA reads TGTGCCAGCAGCCAAACCGGGACAGGGAGATTCAATGAGCAGTTCTTC. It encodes CASSQTGTGRFNEQFF.

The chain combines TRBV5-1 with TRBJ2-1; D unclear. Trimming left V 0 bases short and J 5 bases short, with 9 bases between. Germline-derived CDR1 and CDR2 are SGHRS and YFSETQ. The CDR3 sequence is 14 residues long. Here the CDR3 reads CASSLDSGNNEQFF. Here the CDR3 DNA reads TGCGCCAGCAGCTTGGATTCGGGTAACAATGAGCAGTTCTTC.

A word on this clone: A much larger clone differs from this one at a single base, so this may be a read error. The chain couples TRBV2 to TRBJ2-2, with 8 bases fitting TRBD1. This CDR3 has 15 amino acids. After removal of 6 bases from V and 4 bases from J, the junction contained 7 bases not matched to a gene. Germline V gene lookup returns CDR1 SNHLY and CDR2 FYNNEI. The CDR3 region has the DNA TGTGCCAGCAGCTCGACAGGGGCCCTCACCGGGGAGCTGTTTTTT. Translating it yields CASSSTGALTGELFF.

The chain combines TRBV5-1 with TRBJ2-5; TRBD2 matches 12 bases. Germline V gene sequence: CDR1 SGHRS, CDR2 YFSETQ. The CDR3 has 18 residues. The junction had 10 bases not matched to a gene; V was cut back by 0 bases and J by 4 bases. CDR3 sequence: CASSLGLLAGGQGETQYF. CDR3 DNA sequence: TGCGCCAGCAGCTTGGGGTTACTAGCGGGAGGTCAGGGAGAGACCCAGTACTTC.

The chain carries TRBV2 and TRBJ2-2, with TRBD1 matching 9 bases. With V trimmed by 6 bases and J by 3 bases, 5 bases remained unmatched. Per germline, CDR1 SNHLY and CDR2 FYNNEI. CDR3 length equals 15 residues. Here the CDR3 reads CASSGTGRDTGELFF. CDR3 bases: TGTGCCAGCAGCGGGACAGGGCGGGACACCGGGGAGCTGTTTTTT.

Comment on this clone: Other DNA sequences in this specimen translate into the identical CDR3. This CDR3 reads CASSPRGESYEQYF. The CDR3 DNA reads as TGTGCCAGCTCACCACGGGGGGAAAGCTACGAGCAGTACTTC. V is TRBV18 and J is TRBJ2-7; the D gene is possibly TRBD2 (6 bases). Trimming removed 1 base from V and 3 bases from J, with 10 bases in between. Germline CDR1 and CDR2: KGHSH and LQKENI. The CDR3 runs 14 residues. The full variable domain, its missing parts supplied by reference TRBV18 and TRBJ2-7, is NAGVMQNPRHLVRRRGQEARLRCSPMKGHSHVYWYRQLPEEGLKFMVYLQKENIIDESGMPKERFSAEFPKEGPSILRIQQVVRGDSAAYFCASSPRGESYEQYFGPGTRLTVT.

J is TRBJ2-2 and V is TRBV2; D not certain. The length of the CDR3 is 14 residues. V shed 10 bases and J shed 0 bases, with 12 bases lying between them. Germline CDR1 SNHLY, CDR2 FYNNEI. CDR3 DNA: TGTGCCATCAAAAACCAGACGAACACCGGGGAGCTGTTTTTT. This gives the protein CAIKNQTNTGELFF. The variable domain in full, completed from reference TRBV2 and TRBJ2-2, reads EPEVTQTPSHQVTQMGQEVILRCVPISNHLYFYWYRQILGQKVEFLVSFYNNEISEKSEIFDDQFSVERPDGSNFTLKIRSTKLEDSAMYFCAIKNQTNTGELFFGEGSRLTVL.

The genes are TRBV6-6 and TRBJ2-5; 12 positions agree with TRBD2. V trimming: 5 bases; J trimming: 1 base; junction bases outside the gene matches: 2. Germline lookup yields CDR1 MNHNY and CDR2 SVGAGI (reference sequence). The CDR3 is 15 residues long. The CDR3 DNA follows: TGTGCCAGCAGTAAGGGACTAGCGGGCCAAGAGACCCAGTACTTC. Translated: CASSKGLAGQETQYF.

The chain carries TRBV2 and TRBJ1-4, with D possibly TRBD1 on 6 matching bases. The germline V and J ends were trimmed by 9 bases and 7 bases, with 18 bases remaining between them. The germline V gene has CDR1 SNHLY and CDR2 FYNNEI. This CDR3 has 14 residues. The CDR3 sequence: CASEGQGRGEKLFF. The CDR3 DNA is TGTGCCAGTGAAGGCCAGGGGAGGGGTGAAAAACTGTTTTTT.

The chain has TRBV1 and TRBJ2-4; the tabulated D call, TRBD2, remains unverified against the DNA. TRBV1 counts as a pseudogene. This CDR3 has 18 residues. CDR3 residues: CTSSPPGSVELAKNIQYF. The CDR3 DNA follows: TGCACCAGCAGCCCCCCGGGGAGCGTAGAACTAGCCAAAAACATTCAGTACTTC.